The sequence of this T cell receptor beta chain was determined in a study of human CD4 T cells and Enterobacteriaceae (dated by TCRdb to the early 2020s). Study-wide findings and limitations: Reactivity of ex vivo clonotypes was inferred only by matching nucleotide sequences to CFSE-low cultures from the same donors. Ex vivo, broadly cross-reactive clonotypes appeared more expanded than specific ones, with about 55% of the 19 and most of the roughly 34 in the top 5%.

CDR1 and CDR2 are read off the germline V gene as KGHSH and LQKENI. From cysteine to phenylalanine, the CDR3 is 14 amino acids long. The only DNA kept is the CDR3, 42 bases in frame from the first base. The junction shows trimming of 6 bases on V and 8 bases on J, and the gene matches do not reach 8 bases of it. Turning to this clone: What this receptor recognizes is not known. No quality values exist for individual bases; no much larger clone is one base distant.

Deep-level sequencing, with a detection sensitivity of one cell in 200,000, was applied to the ex vivo total memory CD4+ samples. The QIAamp DNA Micro Kit was used to extract genomic DNA from cell pellets, and spectrophotometry was used to check the DNA quantity and purity. Amplification of TCR Vbeta CDR3 regions was performed with the immunoSEQ multiplex PCR assay. Amplicons were sequenced on the Illumina HiSeq platform. Retrieved sequences were 87 nucleotides long and contained the CDR3 region. As for how the authors treated the data: A unique productive TCR Vbeta nucleotide sequence was defined as a clonotype and was quantified by productive template frequency from ImmunoSEQ Analyzer V3.0. Expanded clonotypes were defined by a threshold at the top 5th percentile of each frequency-ranked repertoire. Repertoire overlap was calculated as Chao-Jaccard using the R package fossil and displayed by nonmetric multidimensional scaling using the R package MASS. Not all clones reach the TCRdb copy of this immuneACCESS table, which keeps in-frame sequences only. Checked studies attribute under half of the gap to unresolved V genes and leave the rest unexplained. The V and J calls and the clone size are those of that table, but D and trimming were determined from the DNA. This sample holds 25,000 to 35,000 clones; 80% to 90% were observed only once. The leading ten clones occupy roughly 0.96% of the sample.

Memory CD4+ T cells were FACS-sorted on a FACSAria III to over 95% purity as all CD4+ cells other than CD45RA+CCR7+CD95- naive cells. Blood from healthy donors came from blood donation centers in Switzerland. Total CD4+ T cells and monocytes were enriched by positive selection with CD4 and CD14 magnetic microbeads. CD8+, CD14+, CD16+, CD56+, CD19+ and CD25-bright cells were excluded before sorting. In two blood donors, total memory CD4+ T cells were sequenced directly ex vivo to assess in vivo expansion of bacteria-reactive clonotypes. Peripheral blood mononuclear cells were isolated from donor blood using Ficoll-Paque Plus.

The sample was memory CD4+ T cells from blood. Explained via the paper, the cell subset or site label denotes: total memory CD4 T cells sorted directly ex vivo, unstimulated. The sequence is built from TRBV18 and TRBJ1-4; 8 bases in the junction line up with TRBD1. The clonotype comes from a human donor in good health. The bases are TGTGCCAGCTCTCGTCAGGGGGCGGGCGAAAAACTGTTTTTT. It is translated as CASSRQGAGEKLFF.